Following are 25 T cell receptor beta chains from one sample sequenced in a study of T cell responses to AZD1222 COVID-19 vaccine. Repertoires were generated with immunoSEQ multiplex PCR, while TCRdb's copy carries only in-frame clones and drops some. The table includes approximately 120,000 clones, roughly 88% detected once. The sequenced sample was peripheral blood, obtained on day 0 of AZD1222 vaccination. These receptors were taken from an adult in good health.

The chain has TRBV6-2 or TRBV6-3 and TRBJ1-1; 8 nucleotides agree with TRBD1. CDR1 and CDR2 (germline): MNHEY, SVGEGT. J lost 0 bases, V lost 3 bases, and 12 bases had no gene match. CDR3 size: 18 residues. The CDR3, as DNA: TGTGCCAGCAGTTATCCCGACAGGGGTTTGTACCTGAACACTGAAGCTTTCTTT. Its translation: CASSYPDRGLYLNTEAFF.

CDR3 protein: CASSLEGASYGGRSEAFF. The DNA for the CDR3 is TGCGCCAGCAGCTTGGAAGGCGCCTCATACGGGGGTCGTTCTGAAGCTTTCTTT. The rearrangement links TRBV5-1 to TRBJ1-1; possibly TRBD1 for D (5 bases). Trimming pared 0 bases from V and 6 bases from J, leaving 24 bases between. This CDR3 has 18 amino acids. CDR1 and CDR2 from the germline V gene are SGHRS and YFSETQ.

This chain links TRBV7-9 with TRBJ1-5, with D hard to call. Per germline, CDR1 SEHNR and CDR2 FQNEAQ (reference sequence). Trimming took 4 bases from V and 8 from J, leaving 9 bases between them. The length of the CDR3 is 12 residues. The CDR3 spells CASSSSEEPQHF. The CDR3 coding sequence is TGTGCCAGCAGCTCATCGGAGGAGCCCCAGCATTTT. The whole variable domain, filled in from reference TRBV7-9 and TRBJ1-5, reads DTGVSQNPRHKITKRGQNVTFRCDPISEHNRLYWYRQTLGQGPEFLTYFQNEAQLEKSRLLSDRFSAERPKGSFSTLEIQRTEQGDSAMYLCASSSSEEPQHFGDGTRLSIL.

The J gene is TRBJ1-5, the V gene TRBV18; D is undetermined. V was pared by 3 bases and J by 3 bases, with 9 bases between. This CDR3 has 14 amino acids. Germline values: CDR1 KGHSH, CDR2 LQKENI. The CDR3 reads CASSPLQSNQPQHF. CDR3 DNA: TGTGCCAGCTCACCCCTACAGTCCAATCAGCCCCAGCATTTT.

V gene TRBV4-3 combines with J gene TRBJ2-4; D remains ambiguous. V was shortened by 0 bases and J by 0 bases, with 9 bases between the two germline ends. The CDR3 runs 16 residues. Germline CDR1 and CDR2: LGHNA and YSLEER. CDR3 DNA sequence: TGCGCCAGCAGCCAAGAGCTTGGCCTAGCCAAAAACATTCAGTACTTC. Encoded protein: CASSQELGLAKNIQYF.

The J gene is TRBJ2-5, the V gene TRBV7-2; no reliable D call. CDR3 length: 15 residues. The germline V gene has CDR1 SGHTA and CDR2 FQGNSA. V lost 5 bases and J 1 base, leaving 14 bases between the germline ends. The chain's CDR3 is CASSTGRASQETQYF. CDR3 bases: TGTGCCAGCAGCACCGGACGGGCTTCCCAAGAGACCCAGTACTTC. Complete variable domain (other parts from reference TRBV7-2 and TRBJ2-5): GAGVSQSPSNKVTEKGKDVELRCDPISGHTALYWYRQSLGQGLEFLIYFQGNSAPDKSGLPSDRFSAERTGGSVSTLTIQRTQQEDSAVYLCASSTGRASQETQYFGPGTRLLVL.

V usage is TRBV28 and J usage is TRBJ1-2; tentatively, D is TRBD1 (5 bases). This CDR3 has 14 amino acids. Trimming left V 7 bases short and J 3 bases short, with 15 bases between. The germline CDR1 and CDR2 sequences are MDHEN and SYDVKM. The CDR3: CASKNLGTDYGYTF. The CDR3 nucleotides are TGTGCCAGCAAAAATCTCGGGACGGACTATGGCTACACCTTC.

This clone was detected once. The chain employs TRBV2 and TRBJ2-7; D is undetermined. V was cut by 4 bases and J by 4 bases, with 2 bases left in between. Per the germline V gene, CDR1 is SNHLY and CDR2 is FYNNEI. The CDR3 length is 10 residues. The CDR3 here is CASSVYEQYF. CDR3 DNA: TGTGCCAGCAGTGTGTACGAGCAGTACTTC.

The V call is TRBV10-3, the J call TRBJ2-1; TRBD2 matches at 12 bases. Germline loops: CDR1 ENHRY, CDR2 SYGVKD. CDR3 length equals 19 residues. V lost 8 bases, J lost 2 bases, and 16 bases stayed unmatched. The chain's CDR3 is CAIRGDGLAGHGPYNEQFF. The CDR3 DNA reads as TGTGCCATCCGGGGGGACGGACTAGCGGGACATGGGCCCTACAATGAGCAGTTCTTC.

The rearrangement joins TRBV28 to TRBJ1-2; maybe TRBD1 (6 bases). The CDR3 has 14 amino acids. Per the germline V gene, CDR1 is MDHEN and CDR2 is SYDVKM. V lost 7 bases to trimming and J lost 5 bases, with 17 bases between them. The CDR3 DNA follows: TGTGCCAGCACTCCAGGGGTCGAGAATTATGGCTACACCTTC. As protein: CASTPGVENYGYTF.

The CDR3 loop reads CATSRGTSGGFLETQYF. The CDR3, as DNA: TGTGCCACCAGCAGAGGGACTAGCGGGGGGTTTTTAGAGACCCAGTACTTC. The chain combines TRBV15 with TRBJ2-5; 14 nucleotides align to TRBD2. Germline assignment: CDR1 LNHNV and CDR2 YYDKDF (reference sequence). The CDR3 totals 17 residues. Germline trimming cut 1 base from V and 4 bases from J; bases unmatched to any gene: 5.

V gene TRBV7-3 combines with J gene TRBJ2-5; D may correspond to TRBD1 or TRBD2 (5 bases each). The CDR3 covers 14 residues. V gave up 3 bases and J gave up 3 bases, with 11 bases separating them. CDR1 SGHTA and CDR2 FQGTGA come from the germline V gene. CDR3 DNA: TGTGCCAGCAGCTTGAGGGCAGGGAAAGAGACCCAGTACTTC. Translating gives CASSLRAGKETQYF.

This sequence joins TRBV18 and TRBJ2-3; 8 nucleotides line up with TRBD2. J gave up 9 bases and V 3 bases, and 11 bases lay outside the gene matches. This CDR3 comprises 15 residues. Germline CDR1 reads KGHSH; CDR2 reads LQKENI. The CDR3 DNA sequence: TGTGCCAGCTCACCCCCAGCGGGGGCAGCGTCAACGCAGTATTTT. Amino acids: CASSPPAGAASTQYF.

This chain links TRBV7-2 with TRBJ1-5; D is unclear. The CDR3 covers 16 residues. Trimming left V 5 bases short and J 6 bases short, with 20 bases between. Germline CDR1 and CDR2: SGHTA and FQGNSA. CDR3 in DNA: TGTGCCAGCAGCCTTATGGGCGCTTCTACCCGTCAGCCCCAGCATTTT. It yields the protein CASSLMGASTRQPQHF.

A single count supports this clone. The V and J genes are TRBV6-1 and TRBJ1-5; no clear D. CDR1 is MNHNS, CDR2 SASEGT, per germline. The CDR3 has 14 residues. The ends were cut back, 0 bases at V and 0 bases at J, with 3 bases in the middle. Written as DNA, the CDR3 is TGTGCCAGCAGTGAAGCTTATAGCAATCAGCCCCAGCATTTT. As protein: CASSEAYSNQPQHF.

The chain uses TRBV3-1 (or the pseudogene TRBV3-2) and TRBJ1-2; D unclear. Germline assignment: CDR1 LGHDT and CDR2 YNNKEL (reference sequence). The CDR3 runs to 15 residues. V was clipped by 4 bases and J by 4 bases, with 16 bases between them. This chain's CDR3 is CASSPRSGGSYGYTF. The CDR3 coding sequence is TGTGCCAGCAGCCCGCGGTCCGGAGGGTCCTATGGCTACACCTTC.

The V call is TRBV7-3, the J call TRBJ1-2; TRBD1 is a possible D gene (6 bases). The V and J ends lost 5 bases and 5 bases respectively, with 12 bases between them. The V gene's germline CDR1 is SGHTA and CDR2 FQGTGA. The CDR3 is made up of 13 amino acids. The CDR3 protein is CASSHTTGYGYTF. The CDR3 DNA sequence: TGTGCCAGCAGCCATACGACAGGTTATGGCTACACCTTC.

This chain joins TRBV18 and TRBJ2-7, with 9 nucleotides matching TRBD2. Trimming took 6 bases from V and 2 from J; bases not matched to a gene: 5. Germline lookup yields CDR1 KGHSH and CDR2 LQKENI. The CDR3 length is 14 residues. Written as DNA, the CDR3 is TGTGCCAGCTCCCCGACTAGCGGTGCCTACGAGCAGTACGTC. Translating gives CASSPTSGAYEQYV.

The V and J genes are TRBV5-8 and TRBJ2-5; D not resolved. V was cut by 5 bases and J by 4 bases, with 18 bases left in between. CDR3 length: 15 amino acids. CDR1 is SGHTS, CDR2 YDEGEE, per germline. CDR3 nucleotide sequence: TGTGCCAGCAGTAACAGTGGCGCTACCCGAGAGACCCAGTACTTC. It codes for CASSNSGATRETQYF. Combining the CDR3 with reference TRBV5-8 and TRBJ2-5 gives the whole variable domain EAGVTQSPTHLIKTRGQQATLRCSPISGHTSVYWYQQALGLGLQFLLWYDEGEERNRGNFPPRFSGRQFPNYSSELNVNALELEDSALYLCASSNSGATRETQYFGPGTRLLVL.

This chain uses TRBV3-1 (or the pseudogene TRBV3-2) with TRBJ1-1; 8 nucleotides match TRBD1. V lost 4 bases, J lost 1 base, and 5 bases stayed unmatched. The CDR3 has 15 amino acids. Germline-derived CDR1 and CDR2 are LGHDT and YNNKEL (reference sequence). CDR3 sequence: CASSREGQGNTEAFF. The CDR3 DNA sequence: TGTGCCAGCAGCCGGGAAGGACAGGGGAACACTGAAGCTTTCTTT.

V usage is TRBV9 and J usage is TRBJ2-7; D possibly uses TRBD1 or TRBD2 (5 bases each). Looked up from germline, CDR1 is SGDLS and CDR2 is YYNGEE. Between the trimmed V and J ends, which lost 0 bases and 0 bases, there was a span of 10 bases. The CDR3 runs to 15 residues. The chain's CDR3 is CASSVAGDGSYEQYF. The CDR3 DNA reads TGTGCCAGCAGCGTAGCCGGGGACGGCTCCTACGAGCAGTACTTC. The full variable domain, rest sourced from reference TRBV9 and TRBJ2-7, is DSGVTQTPKHLITATGQRVTLRCSPRSGDLSVYWYQQSLDQGLQFLIQYYNGEERAKGNILERFSAQQFPDLHSELNLSSLELGDSALYFCASSVAGDGSYEQYFGPGTRLTVT.

CDR3 coding DNA: TGCGCCAGCAGCTTGGAAGGGCCTAACTATGGCTACACCTTC. Amino acids: CASSLEGPNYGYTF. The chain combines TRBV5-1 with TRBJ1-2; D gene uncertain. The CDR3 is 14 amino acids. The V gene lost 0 bases and the J gene lost 0 bases, with 6 bases spanning the gap. Per germline, CDR1 SGHRS and CDR2 YFSETQ.

This clone was seen just once. One end of the junction fails to match germline, which may point to a read error. The chain employs TRBV28 and TRBJ2-2, with 10 bases aligning to TRBD1. Germline loops: CDR1 MDHEN, CDR2 SYDVKM. The CDR3 consists of 16 residues. CDR3 coding DNA: TGTGCCAGCAGTTTTCCGGGACAGGGGAACGCCGGGGAGCTGTTTTTT. It yields the protein CASSFPGQGNAGELFF.

The chain employs TRBV5-6 and TRBJ2-7; 8 bases fit TRBD2. The germline V gene encodes CDR1 SGHDT and CDR2 YYEEEE. Unmatched junction bases numbered 9, after V lost 3 bases and J lost 1 base. This CDR3 region has 16 residues. The CDR3 is CASSSEETSDSYEQYF. For the CDR3, the DNA is TGTGCCAGCAGCTCCGAGGAGACTAGCGATTCCTACGAGCAGTACTTC. Full variable domain (rest looked up from reference TRBV5-6 and TRBJ2-7): DAGVTQSPTHLIKTRGQQVTLRCSPKSGHDTVSWYQQALGQGPQFIFQYYEEEERQRGNFPDRFSGHQFPNYSSELNVNALLLGDSALYLCASSSEETSDSYEQYFGPGTRLTVT.

In its sample, this clone was seen once. This chain connects TRBV18 to TRBJ2-2; D unresolved. This CDR3 spans 19 amino acids. CDR1 and CDR2 (germline): KGHSH, LQKENI. V was clipped by 3 bases and J by 0 bases, with 20 bases between them. The CDR3 loop reads CASSPLGQILPSNTGELFF. CDR3 in DNA: TGTGCCAGCTCACCCCTCGGGCAGATCCTACCTTCGAACACCGGGGAGCTGTTTTTT.